These 25 T cell receptor beta chains share one sample of origin, sequenced in a study of blood T cells in healthy people across ages. Alongside a J-beta primer mix, a sample-barcoded 5' primer served in a second PCR lasting 7 to 11 cycles. Each CDR3 protein gets one entry after TCRdb re-called the 5' RACE reads with MiXCR. The repertoire consists of roughly 700,000 distinct CDR3 sequences, with around 48% occurring once and the leading ten covering approximately 32%. The source material was blood. These receptors originate from a woman in her fifties or sixties in good health.

DNA for the CDR3: TGTGCCACCAGCAGCCCCCTAGGGGGACATACTAATGAAAAACTGTTTTTT. Its protein is CATSSPLGGHTNEKLFF. The J gene is TRBJ1-4, the V gene TRBV15, with a possible D match to TRBD1 (6 bases). Trimming shortened V by 3 bases and J by 2 bases, and 16 bases separated the two germline ends. The CDR3 is 17 residues long. Per germline, CDR1 LNHNV and CDR2 YYDKDF (reference sequence).

The rearrangement joins TRBV7-3 to TRBJ2-3, with D maybe TRBD2 (6 bases). Germline lookup yields CDR1 SGHTA and CDR2 FQGTGA. The ends were cut back, 3 bases at V and 3 bases at J, with 13 bases in the middle. This CDR3 spans 15 amino acids. CDR3 nucleotides: TGTGCCAGCAGCTTCGGCGGGGCGCTTACAGATACGCAGTATTTT. It translates to CASSFGGALTDTQYF.

The rearrangement links TRBV18 to TRBJ2-5; no definite D call. The V gene lost 4 bases and the J gene lost 1 base, with 13 bases spanning the gap. CDR1 is KGHSH, CDR2 LQKENI, per germline. The CDR3 extends over 15 amino acids. This chain's CDR3 is CASSRRPYFQETQYF. Written as DNA, the CDR3 is TGTGCCAGCTCACGCCGCCCGTATTTCCAAGAGACCCAGTACTTC. The entire variable domain, with the rest obtained from reference TRBV18 and TRBJ2-5, is as follows: NAGVMQNPRHLVRRRGQEARLRCSPMKGHSHVYWYRQLPEEGLKFMVYLQKENIIDESGMPKERFSAEFPKEGPSILRIQQVVRGDSAAYFCASSRRPYFQETQYFGPGTRLLVL.

This chain connects TRBV14 to TRBJ2-7; no clear D gene. The CDR3 runs to 16 residues. Germline V gives CDR1 SGHDN, CDR2 FVKESK. The ends were cut back, 0 bases at V and 0 bases at J, with 12 bases in the middle. CDR3 amino acids: CASSQDRFKPSYEQYF. The CDR3 coding sequence is TGTGCCAGCAGCCAAGATAGATTTAAGCCCTCCTACGAGCAGTACTTC.

The V call is TRBV7-3, the J call TRBJ2-2; D gene unclear. Trimming took 2 bases from V and 6 from J, leaving 10 bases between them. Germline V gene sequence: CDR1 SGHTA, CDR2 FQGTGA. There are 14 residues in the CDR3. The CDR3 sequence is CASSLVRFPGELFF. The DNA of the CDR3 is TGTGCCAGCAGCTTAGTGAGGTTTCCCGGGGAGCTGTTTTTT.

As to this clonotype: The junction and the germline gene differ at one end; a read error may be behind it. The chain is built from TRBV20-1 and TRBJ2-5, with 8 bases that match TRBD1. The CDR3 spans 15 residues. Germline loops: CDR1 DFQATT, CDR2 SNEGSKA (reference sequence). In nucleotides, the CDR3 is TGCAGTGCTACCTACTGGGGCAGGGGGCGAGAGACCCGGTACTTC. Its translation is CSATYWGRGRETRYF.

This clonotype was recorded a few times. The rearrangement uses TRBV4-2 and TRBJ2-7, with 9 bases matching TRBD1. The V segment lost 0 bases and the J segment 2 bases; nucleotides outside the gene matches: 5. The CDR3 sequence is 16 residues long. Germline loops: CDR1 LGHNA, CDR2 YNFKEQ. The CDR3 nucleotides are TGTGCCAGCAGCCAAGAAGGGACAGGGAGCGCCTACGAGCAGTACTTC. Translated, it gives CASSQEGTGSAYEQYF.

The V gene is TRBV12-3 or TRBV12-4, the J gene TRBJ2-4; TRBD1 or TRBD2 may be the D gene (6 bases each). Trimming took 6 bases from V and 6 from J, leaving 15 bases between them. The CDR3 is 14 residues long. The chain's CDR3 is CASSLIGGRNIQYF. CDR3 DNA sequence: TGTGCCAGCAGCCTCATTGGGGGGCGAAACATTCAGTACTTC.

In nucleotides, the CDR3 is TGTGCCATCAGTGAGTCGGGCACGACCCAGTACTTC. Its translation is CAISESGTTQYF. The chain joins TRBV10-3 to TRBJ2-5; D not certain. This CDR3 is 12 amino acids long. V lost 0 bases, J lost 7 bases, and 6 bases lay in between. The germline CDR1 and CDR2 sequences are ENHRY and SYGVKD.

The rearrangement uses TRBV4-3 and TRBJ1-5; D unclear. Germline CDR1 LGHNA, CDR2 YSLEER. This CDR3 contains 15 residues. Trimming removed 4 bases from V and 4 bases from J, with 14 bases in between. CDR3 in DNA: TGCGCCAGCAGCCGCTACTTGACCCTGAATCAGCCCCAGCATTTT. It codes for CASSRYLTLNQPQHF.

This clonotype came up a few times. V and J are TRBV29-1 and TRBJ1-4; perhaps TRBD1 as D (6 bases). Germline lookup yields CDR1 SQVTM and CDR2 ANQGSEA. Trimming left V 5 bases short and J 7 bases short, with 17 bases between. The CDR3 contains 14 residues. The CDR3 nucleotides read TGCAGCGTTTATGGTCCCAGGGGCGGTGAAAAACTGTTTTTT. Protein sequence: CSVYGPRGGEKLFF. The whole variable domain, remainder taken from reference TRBV29-1 and TRBJ1-4, is SAVISQKPSRDICQRGTSLTIQCQVDSQVTMMFWYRQQPGQSLTLIATANQGSEATYESGFVIDKFPISRPNLTFSTLTVSNMSPEDSSIYLCSVYGPRGGEKLFFGSGTQLSVL.

The genes are TRBV7-2 and TRBJ1-2; 9 nucleotides align to TRBD1. The germline V gene has CDR1 SGHTA and CDR2 FQGNSA. V dropped 0 bases and J dropped 4; count of bases not matched to a gene: 6. CDR3 length equals 16 residues. CDR3: CASSLAGQGLGYGYTF. The CDR3 bases are TGTGCCAGCAGCTTAGCGGGACAGGGTCTTGGCTATGGCTACACCTTC.

The rearrangement uses TRBV6-1 and TRBJ1-2; the match to TRBD1 covers 12 bases. Germline CDR1 MNHNS, CDR2 SASEGT. This CDR3 is 15 amino acids long. V shed 7 bases, J shed 8 bases, and the junction held 11 bases outside the gene matches. In DNA, the CDR3 is TGTGCCAGCACCGATAACCGGGACAGGGGGCAGGGCTACACCTTC. Its translation: CASTDNRDRGQGYTF.

This rearrangement joins TRBV7-2 to TRBJ2-1; 13 bases map to TRBD2. V lost 4 bases and J lost 8; bases outside the gene matches: 8. The CDR3 sequence is 16 residues long. Germline V gene sequence: CDR1 SGHTA, CDR2 FQGNSA. The CDR3 DNA sequence: TGTGCCAGCAGCTACCGCACTAGCGGGAGGGGGGATGAGCAGTTCTTC. Amino acids: CASSYRTSGRGDEQFF.

The sample holds a few counts of this clonotype. One junction end does not reproduce the germline sequence, and a read error may be involved. The chain employs TRBV9 and TRBJ2-1; no definite D call. CDR3 length: 13 amino acids. Germline CDR1 is SGDLS and CDR2 is YYNGEE. CDR3 in DNA: TGTGCTAGCAGCGTAGCCGGATACAATGAGCAGTTCTTC. It yields the protein CASSVAGYNEQFF.

This clonotype was picked up a small number of times. J is TRBJ2-3 and V is TRBV20-1, with a possible D match to TRBD2 (5 bases). CDR1 and CDR2 from the germline V gene are DFQATT and SNEGSKA (reference sequence). V was trimmed by 7 bases and J by 2 bases, leaving 13 bases between them. The CDR3 sequence is 13 residues long. CDR3 in DNA: TGCAGTGAAACCGGGATCCACACAGATACGCAGTATTTT. Protein: CSETGIHTDTQYF.

The chain is built from TRBV20-1 and TRBJ2-1; no clear D gene. This CDR3 spans 11 amino acids. Germline V gene lookup returns CDR1 DFQATT and CDR2 SNEGSKA (reference sequence). V was trimmed by 6 bases and J by 5 bases, leaving 8 bases between them. The CDR3 coding sequence is TGCAGTGCAAAAAGAAACAATGAGCAGTTCTTC. This codes for CSAKRNNEQFF.

In its sample, this clonotype was seen a few times. The rearrangement uses TRBV6-2 or TRBV6-3 and TRBJ2-3, with 11 bases identical to TRBD2. This CDR3 contains 16 residues. Losses at the gene ends were 2 bases for V and 5 bases for J; bases not matched to a gene: 6. CDR1 is MNHEY, CDR2 SVGEGT, per germline. CDR3 sequence reads: CASSYGGLAGQDTQYF. DNA of the CDR3: TGTGCCAGCAGTTACGGTGGACTAGCGGGTCAAGATACGCAGTATTTT.

The V and J genes are TRBV20-1 and TRBJ2-1, with 7 bases identical to TRBD2. Trimming cost V 4 bases and J 11 bases; bases outside gene matches: 14. The germline CDR1 and CDR2 sequences are DFQATT and SNEGSKA (reference sequence). The CDR3 has 14 amino acids. DNA of the CDR3: TGCAGTGCTATCTCCGCTAGCGGAAACCAGAAGCAGTTCTTC. Its translation is CSAISASGNQKQFF.

The chain uses TRBV29-1 and TRBJ2-1, with D perhaps TRBD1 (5 bases). This CDR3 spans 13 amino acids. With 5 bases removed from V and 5 bases from J, the gap between germline ends came to 13 bases. The germline V gene has CDR1 SQVTM and CDR2 ANQGSEA. The CDR3 DNA follows: TGCAGCGTTAAAGGGGTCGTCCACAATGAGCAGTTCTTC. This gives the protein CSVKGVVHNEQFF.

This clonotype was recorded a few times. This chain connects TRBV5-1 to TRBJ2-1; no reliable D call. V was clipped by 4 bases and J by 0 bases, with 14 bases between them. CDR3 length equals 16 residues. Looked up from germline, CDR1 is SGHRS and CDR2 is YFSETQ. The DNA of the CDR3 is TGCGCCAGCAGCCTCACTCCCCTGAGCTCCTACAATGAGCAGTTCTTC. As protein: CASSLTPLSSYNEQFF.

In DNA form, the CDR3 reads TGTGCCATCAGTGTCGGACAGGGACCCGAGCAGTACTTC. Translating gives CAISVGQGPEQYF. V is TRBV10-3 and J is TRBJ2-7; TRBD1 agrees at 8 bases. The length of the CDR3 is 13 residues. Germline CDR1 and CDR2: ENHRY and SYGVKD. V was pared by 4 bases and J by 6 bases, with 5 bases of the junction left unmatched.

Notes on this clonotype: The junction does not match germline at one end; this may be a read error. The rearrangement links TRBV6-2 or TRBV6-3 to TRBJ2-6, with D unresolved. This CDR3 region has 15 residues. Per germline, CDR1 MNHEY and CDR2 SVGEGT. CDR3 DNA sequence: TGTGCCAGCAGTCCAATCCTCTCTGGGACCAACGTCCTGACTTTC. It encodes CASSPILSGTNVLTF.

This sequence joins TRBV7-8 and TRBJ2-7; TRBD2 matches 9 bases. This CDR3 has 14 amino acids. Germline V gene sequence: CDR1 SGHVS, CDR2 FQNEAQ. The ends lost 4 bases at V and 1 base at J; junction bases unmatched: 2. The CDR3 sequence is CASSWSGRSYEQYF. CDR3 coding DNA: TGTGCCAGCAGCTGGAGCGGGAGGTCCTACGAGCAGTACTTC.

The chain has TRBV20-1 and TRBJ2-3; possible D gene TRBD1, 5 bases. Per the germline V gene, CDR1 is DFQATT and CDR2 is SNEGSKA (reference sequence). This CDR3 is 16 amino acids long. V lost 4 bases, J lost 2 bases, and 19 bases lay in between. In DNA, the CDR3 is TGCAGTGCTACACCTGAAGGCAGGGAATCCACAGATACGCAGTATTTT. Amino acid sequence: CSATPEGRESTDTQYF.